The text below deals with one TCR beta chain. The antigen remains undetermined. Germline CDR1 reads SGHAT; CDR2 reads FQNNGV. The V segment lost 4 bases and the J segment 4 bases; nucleotides outside the gene matches: 5. The CDR3 totals 14 residues. This specimen belongs to a study of type 1 regulatory T cells. Looking at the study overall: T-allo10 is a Tr1-enriched, alloantigen-specific CD4 T cell product made in vitro. Regarding the study as a whole: Type 1 regulatory T cells had a more restricted TCR repertoire than non-type 1 regulatory T cells.

Via MiXCR, TCRdb re-called the reads, giving one row per CDR3 protein. The repertoire holds roughly 62,000 distinct CDR3 sequences, with approximately 67% as singletons. V usage is TRBV11-2 and J usage is TRBJ2-7, with TRBD2 matching 9 bases. The origin of this receptor is a human donor in good health. The sample taken for sequencing was cultured non-Tr1 T cells, either the whole culture or a sorted T cell fraction (not recorded which). The CDR3 DNA reads TGTGCCAGCAGCTCAGGACTAGCGCTTTACGAGCAGTACTTC. Translated: CASSSGLALYEQYF.